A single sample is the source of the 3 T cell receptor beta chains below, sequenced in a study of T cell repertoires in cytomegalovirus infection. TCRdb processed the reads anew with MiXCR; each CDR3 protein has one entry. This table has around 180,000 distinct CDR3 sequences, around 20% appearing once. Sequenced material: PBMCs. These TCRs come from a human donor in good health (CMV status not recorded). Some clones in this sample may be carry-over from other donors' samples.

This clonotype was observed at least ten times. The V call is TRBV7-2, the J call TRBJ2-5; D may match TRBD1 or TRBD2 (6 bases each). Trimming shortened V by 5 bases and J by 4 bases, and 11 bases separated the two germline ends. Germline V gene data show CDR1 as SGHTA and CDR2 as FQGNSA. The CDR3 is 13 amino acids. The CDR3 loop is CASSRGQGETQYF. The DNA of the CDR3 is TGTGCCAGCAGCCGGGGGCAGGGAGAGACCCAGTACTTC.

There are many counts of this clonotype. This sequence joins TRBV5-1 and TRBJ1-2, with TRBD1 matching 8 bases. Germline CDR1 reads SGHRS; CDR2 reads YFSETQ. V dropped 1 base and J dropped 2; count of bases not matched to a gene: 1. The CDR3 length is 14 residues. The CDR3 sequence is CASSLTGGNYGYTF. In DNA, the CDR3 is TGCGCCAGCAGCTTGACAGGGGGAAACTATGGCTACACCTTC. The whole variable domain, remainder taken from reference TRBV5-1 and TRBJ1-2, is KAGVTQTPRYLIKTRGQQVTLSCSPISGHRSVSWYQQTPGQGLQFLFEYFSETQRNKGNFPGRFSGRQFSNSRSEMNVSTLELGDSALYLCASSLTGGNYGYTFGSGTRLTVV.

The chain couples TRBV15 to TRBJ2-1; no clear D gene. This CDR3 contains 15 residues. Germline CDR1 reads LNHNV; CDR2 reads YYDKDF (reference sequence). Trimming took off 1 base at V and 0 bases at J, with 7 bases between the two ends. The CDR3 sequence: CATSRAMSSYNEQFF. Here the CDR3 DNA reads TGTGCCACCAGCAGAGCTATGAGCTCCTACAATGAGCAGTTCTTC.